This TCR beta chain appears in the sequencing data of a study of OX40 agonist ivuxolimab in advanced cancers. Produced via immunoSEQ multiplex PCR; TCRdb's table is partial and in-frame only. Of approximately 35,000 clones in the sample, 80% to 85% were seen once. The germline V gene has CDR1 LGHNA and CDR2 YSLEER. This CDR3 region has 17 residues. J lost 5 bases, V lost 6 bases, and 13 bases had no gene match. Source: CD4+ or CD8+ T cells sorted from blood, taken in a trial of the OX40 agonist ivuxolimab. V and J are TRBV4-3 and TRBJ2-2, with 9 bases identical to TRBD1. The TCR was taken from an adult with an advanced solid tumor such as melanoma, head and neck, liver or kidney cancer. The CDR3 reads CASSRQTGQGGTGELFF. In nucleotides, the CDR3 is TGCGCCAGCAGTCGACAAACGGGACAGGGAGGGACCGGGGAGCTGTTTTTT.